These 13 T cell receptor beta chains originate from one sample sequenced in a study of cytomegalovirus exposure and HLA in healthy donors. Primers included in the PCR were 60 Vbeta and 13 Jbeta primers. TCRdb's table, derived via immunoSEQ multiplex PCR, lists solely in-frame clones and lacks some. Recorded for this sample: about 160,000 clones. Sequenced input: PBMCs. Receptor source: an older woman in good health and CMV-seronegative.

This chain connects TRBV25-1 to TRBJ1-5; D ambiguous. The CDR3 spans 18 residues. Germline V gene sequence: CDR1 MGHDK, CDR2 SYGVNS. The V end was cut by 2 bases, the J end by 0 bases, with 17 bases between. CDR3 in DNA: TGTGCCAGCAGTGAACTCCGTTTTGGAGACTATAGCAATCAGCCCCAGCATTTT. Residues: CASSELRFGDYSNQPQHF.

J is TRBJ2-7 and V is TRBV5-4; 10 bases are a match to TRBD1. Trimming removed 6 bases from V and 3 bases from J; junction bases left unmatched: 9. The CDR3 extends over 15 amino acids. The germline V gene encodes CDR1 SGHNT and CDR2 YYREEE (reference sequence). This CDR3 is CASKVGDRGFYEQYF. The DNA for the CDR3 is TGTGCCAGCAAGGTGGGGGACAGGGGTTTCTACGAGCAGTACTTC.

V usage is TRBV10-1 and J usage is TRBJ1-2, with 9 bases that match TRBD1. After removal of 5 bases from V and 4 bases from J, the junction contained 5 bases not matched to a gene. The CDR3 totals 14 residues. Germline loops: CDR1 WNHNN, CDR2 SYGVQD (reference sequence). CDR3 protein: CASSRDRDGYGYTF. The DNA of the CDR3 is TGCGCCAGCAGTCGGGACAGGGATGGCTATGGCTACACCTTC.

This chain links TRBV19 with TRBJ1-5; D might be TRBD1 (6 bases). The germline V gene encodes CDR1 LNHDA and CDR2 SQIVND (reference sequence). CDR3 length equals 16 residues. V was shortened by 3 bases and J by 0 bases, with 12 bases between the two germline ends. CDR3 amino acids: CASSITGGPSNQPQHF. CDR3 DNA sequence: TGTGCCAGTAGTATTACGGGGGGCCCTAGCAATCAGCCCCAGCATTTT.

About this clone: The sample holds other DNA sequences that translate to the same CDR3. V usage is TRBV5-4 and J usage is TRBJ2-7, with 9 positions matching TRBD1. Germline V CDR1 and CDR2: SGHNT, YYREEE (reference sequence). V lost 2 bases and J lost 4; bases outside the gene matches: 10. The CDR3 consists of 16 residues. In nucleotides, the CDR3 is TGTGCCAGCAGCTTCCGGCCGGGACAGGGAATATACGAGCAGTACTTC. As protein: CASSFRPGQGIYEQYF. Variable domain in full (rest from reference TRBV5-4 and TRBJ2-7): ETGVTQSPTHLIKTRGQQVTLRCSSQSGHNTVSWYQQALGQGPQFIFQYYREEENGRGNFPPRFSGLQFPNYSSELNVNALELDDSALYLCASSFRPGQGIYEQYFGPGTRLTVT.

The chain links TRBV5-4 to TRBJ2-7, with a weak D call TRBD2 (7 bases). Germline assignment: CDR1 SGHNT and CDR2 YYREEE (reference sequence). Trimming took off 3 bases at V and 2 bases at J, with 12 bases between the two ends. This CDR3 has 14 residues. The chain's CDR3 is CASSYGRGTYEQYF. CDR3 in DNA: TGTGCCAGCAGCTATGGGAGGGGGACCTACGAGCAGTACTTC.

The V and J genes are TRBV19 and TRBJ2-2; 11 nucleotides match TRBD2. J gave up 0 bases and V 2 bases, and 8 bases lay outside the gene matches. The length of the CDR3 is 19 residues. CDR1 is LNHDA and CDR2 is SQIVND in the germline V gene (reference sequence). The CDR3 coding sequence is TGTGCCAGTAGTATAATTTGGGGTAGCGGGAGGGCGAACACCGGGGAGCTGTTTTTT. Translated, it gives CASSIIWGSGRANTGELFF.

The V and J genes are TRBV10-3 and TRBJ2-2; TRBD1 matches 10 bases. The CDR3 is 15 residues long. With 2 bases clipped from V and 7 bases from J, the junction kept 4 bases outside the gene matches. Per the germline V gene, CDR1 is ENHRY and CDR2 is SYGVKD. CDR3 amino acids: CAISERQGADGELFF. CDR3 in DNA: TGTGCCATCAGTGAGCGACAGGGGGCTGACGGGGAGCTGTTTTTT.

This rearrangement joins TRBV5-6 to TRBJ2-7, with 8 positions matching TRBD1. With V trimmed by 5 bases and J by 4 bases, 8 bases remained unmatched. The CDR3 runs to 14 residues. Germline values: CDR1 SGHDT, CDR2 YYEEEE. In DNA form, the CDR3 reads TGTGCCAGCAGGGAAGCAGGGGGCGCGTACGAGCAGTACTTC. This translates into CASREAGGAYEQYF.

The chain combines TRBV7-2 with TRBJ1-5, with TRBD1 as a possible D gene (5 bases). Germline values: CDR1 SGHTA, CDR2 FQGNSA. The CDR3 sequence is 19 residues long. The V end was cut by 1 base, the J end by 6 bases, with 25 bases between. The CDR3 bases are TGTGCCAGCAGCTTAGAATCTTTGGTCGGCAGGGCAACGAGTCAGCCCCAGCATTTT. Translated: CASSLESLVGRATSQPQHF.

This chain joins TRBV5-1 and TRBJ2-7; TRBD1 matches 9 bases. This CDR3 is built from 16 residues. The V gene end was trimmed by 0 bases and the J gene end by 0 bases; junction bases not matched to a gene: 4. Looked up from germline, CDR1 is SGHRS and CDR2 is YFSETQ. The CDR3 sequence is CASSLAGTGLSYEQYF. The CDR3 DNA reads TGCGCCAGCAGCTTGGCGGGGACAGGGCTCTCCTACGAGCAGTACTTC.

The V call is TRBV6-4, the J call TRBJ2-1; D remains unclear. The CDR3 is 14 amino acids. Trimming took off 5 bases at V and 1 base at J, with 9 bases between the two ends. Germline V CDR1 and CDR2: MRHNA, SNTAGT. In DNA form, the CDR3 reads TGTGCCAGCAGTCGTCTCGGGTCCTACAATGAGCAGTTCTTC. This sequence encodes CASSRLGSYNEQFF.

The rearrangement uses TRBV11-3 and TRBJ2-1; 7 positions match TRBD2. From germline, CDR1 is SGHNT and CDR2 YENEEA. V trimming: 1 base; J trimming: 6 bases; junction bases outside the gene matches: 0. CDR3 length: 13 residues. CDR3 DNA sequence: TGTGCCAGCAGCTTAGGGGGGGGCAATGAGCAGTTCTTC. Its translation is CASSLGGGNEQFF.